The T cell receptor beta chain under discussion was sequenced for a study of blood T cell repertoires in COVID-19. Method: immunoSEQ multiplex PCR; TCRdb's copy keeps in-frame clones and lacks some. The data show around 250,000 clones, with roughly 85% seen just once and about 1.9% held by the top ten. Germline CDR1 reads SNHLY; CDR2 reads FYNNEI. Trimming at V came to 8 bases and at J to 5 bases, leaving 9 bases not matched to a gene. This CDR3 region has 14 residues. Sequenced: PBMCs or T cells enriched from blood (not recorded which). The V and J genes are TRBV2 and TRBJ2-3, with TRBD1 matching over 8 bases. This clonotype was sampled from a woman aged 50 to 60 who had recovered from COVID-19. In DNA form, the CDR3 reads TGTGCCAGCGGATGGACAGGGTTTAAAGATACGCAGTATTTT. Translating gives CASGWTGFKDTQYF.